This T cell receptor (beta chain) was documented in a study of control samples from healthy donors and cancer patients. Using immunoSEQ multiplex PCR, the repertoire was profiled, and TCRdb retains in-frame clones only, with some absent. The table has around 110,000 clones, more than 80% seen once. In germline, CDR1 is SGHDN, CDR2 FVKESK. The length of the CDR3 is 13 residues. V dropped 7 bases and J dropped 8 bases, with 15 bases sitting between them. This sequence joins TRBV14 and TRBJ2-1, with D unresolved. The sequence came from a woman aged 50 to 60 with colorectal cancer. The source material was PBMCs. The CDR3 DNA is TGTGCCAGCACCCCCGCGTGGGGTCATGAGCAGTTCTTC. Protein product: CASTPAWGHEQFF.